These 2 T cell receptor beta chains originate from one sample sequenced in a study of T cells after yellow fever vaccination. MiXCR was run by TCRdb on the 5' RACE reads, yielding one entry per CDR3 protein. Of some 300,000 distinct CDR3 sequences listed, about 8.3% were seen once; the top ten hold 15% to 20%. The sequences come from PBMCs, collected 45 days after the first yellow fever vaccination. Receptors originate from a man younger than 35 who received the YFV17D yellow fever vaccine.

This clonotype has a handful of counts. The J gene is TRBJ2-1, the V gene TRBV13; a weak D match, TRBD2 (5 bases). Germline V gene sequence: CDR1 PRHDT, CDR2 FYEKMQ (reference sequence). V was trimmed by 0 bases and J by 9 bases, leaving 9 bases between them. CDR3 length equals 13 residues. The CDR3, as DNA: TGTGCCAGCAGCTTAGGCAGCCGGGGTGAGCAGTTCTTC. This encodes CASSLGSRGEQFF.

There are a few counts of this clonotype. J is TRBJ2-5 and V is TRBV4-1; D unclear. The V end was cut by 1 base, the J end by 4 bases, with 7 bases between. The CDR3 runs 13 residues. Germline lookup yields CDR1 MGHRA and CDR2 YSYEKL. CDR3 amino acids: CASSQGPIETQYF. CDR3 sequence (DNA): TGCGCCAGCAGCCAAGGGCCGATAGAGACCCAGTACTTC.